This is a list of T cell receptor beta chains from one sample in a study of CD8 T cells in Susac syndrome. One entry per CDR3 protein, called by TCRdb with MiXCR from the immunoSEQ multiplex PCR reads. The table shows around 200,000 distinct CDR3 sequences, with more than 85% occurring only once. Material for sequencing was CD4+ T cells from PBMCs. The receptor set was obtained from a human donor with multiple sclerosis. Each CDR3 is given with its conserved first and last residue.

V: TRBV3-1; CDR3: CASSHPGREQFF
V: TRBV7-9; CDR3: CASSSRGGGEKLFF
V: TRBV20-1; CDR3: CSARDWGADNTGELFF
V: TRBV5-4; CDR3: CASSTGGAGETQYF
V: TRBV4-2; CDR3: CASSQITSGTETQYF
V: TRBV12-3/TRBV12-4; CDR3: CASSPPSLYGYTF
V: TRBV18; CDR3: CASSPRTSRRTDTQYF
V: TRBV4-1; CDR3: CASSHEPGPSGNTIYF
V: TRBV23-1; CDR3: CASSQSRRARPNTEAFF
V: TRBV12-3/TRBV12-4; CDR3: CASRTYEGEAFF
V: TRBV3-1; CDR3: CASTQQGGWTEAFF
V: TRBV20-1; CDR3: CSARVITSVHEQFF
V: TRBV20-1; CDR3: CSPGQGGEKLFF
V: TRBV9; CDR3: CASSAPGLAGGGTQYF
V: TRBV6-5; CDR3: CASIPTWGEAFF
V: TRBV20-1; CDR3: CSATPGQGILLGYTF
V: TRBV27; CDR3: CASSFSGSPPRHGYTF
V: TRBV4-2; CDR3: CASSPGGSTEAFF
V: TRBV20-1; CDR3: CSAPPAGPRETQYF
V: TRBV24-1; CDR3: CATGLGDPDTQYF
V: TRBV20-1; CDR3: CSAPTGRYETQYF
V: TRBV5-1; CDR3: CASSFEGNIQYF
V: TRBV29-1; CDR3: CSVEPRRNTDTQYF
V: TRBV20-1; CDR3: CSAPRGERGHYGYTF
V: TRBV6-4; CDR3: CASSYSTKAEAFF
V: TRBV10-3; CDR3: CAIRSTDTQYF
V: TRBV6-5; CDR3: CATKGTDNQPQHF
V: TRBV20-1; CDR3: CSEIVGTSGANEQFF
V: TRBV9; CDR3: CASSPPGRGTYEQYF
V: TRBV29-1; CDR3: CSVVPGSRGETQYF
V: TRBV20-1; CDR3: CSSRMEQGVRDTQYF
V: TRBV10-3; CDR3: CAIATSGGEYNEQFF